What follows are 30 T cell receptor beta chains derived from one specimen sequenced in a study of shared clonotypes between healthy human individuals. Data came from immunoSEQ multiplex PCR; TCRdb stores just in-frame clones and leaves some out. Of roughly 1,000,000 clones listed, 75% to 80% were seen once; the top ten hold 0.5% to 0.65%. Sequencing was carried out using memory CD4+ T cells from PBMCs. As to subset: CD45RA-negative fraction. The receptors here all came from a man younger than 30 in good health. Some clones in this sample may be carry-over from other donors' samples.

The rearrangement links TRBV4-1 to TRBJ2-1; TRBD2 aligns across 12 bases. The germline V gene encodes CDR1 MGHRA and CDR2 YSYEKL. The CDR3 runs to 20 residues. J lost 4 bases, V lost 4 bases, and 17 bases had no gene match. In nucleotides, the CDR3 is TGCGCCAGCAGCCCCAGAGGGGGGCTAGCGGGAGGGCCGGGGTACAATGAGCAGTTCTTC. It is translated as CASSPRGGLAGGPGYNEQFF.

The CDR3 loop reads CASSLDRGRQPQHF. In DNA, the CDR3 is TGTGCCAGCAGTCTCGACAGGGGTAGACAGCCCCAGCATTTT. The chain recombines TRBV28 with TRBJ1-5; 8 bases fit TRBD1. The V segment lost 5 bases and the J segment 7 bases; nucleotides outside the gene matches: 7. The CDR3 is made up of 14 amino acids. The germline gives CDR1 MDHEN, CDR2 SYDVKM.

The chain links TRBV7-3 to TRBJ1-5; maybe TRBD1 (5 bases). V was shortened by 5 bases and J by 5 bases, with 16 bases between the two germline ends. The CDR3 covers 15 residues. Germline assignment: CDR1 SGHTA and CDR2 FQGTGA. This CDR3 reads CASSRELGPDQPQHF. Written as DNA, the CDR3 is TGTGCCAGCAGCCGAGAGCTGGGACCGGATCAGCCCCAGCATTTT. Full variable domain (rest looked up from reference TRBV7-3 and TRBJ1-5): GAGVSQTPSNKVTEKGKYVELRCDPISGHTALYWYRQSLGQGPEFLIYFQGTGAADDSGLPNDRFFAVRPEGSVSTLKIQRTERGDSAVYLCASSRELGPDQPQHFGDGTRLSIL.

The gene calls are TRBV6-4 and TRBJ1-5, with unresolved D. V lost 11 bases, J lost 0 bases, and 11 bases lay in between. Germline lookup yields CDR1 MRHNA and CDR2 SNTAGT. This CDR3 is built from 13 residues. CDR3 sequence (DNA): TGTGCCCGAAGACCCTATAGCAATCAGCCCCAGCATTTT. It codes for CARRPYSNQPQHF.

This rearrangement joins TRBV18 to TRBJ2-1; 11 nucleotides agree with TRBD2. Germline V gene sequence: CDR1 KGHSH, CDR2 LQKENI. The CDR3 loop spans 17 amino acids. The trim removed 0 bases at V and 4 bases at J, leaving 5 bases unmatched. CDR3 residues: CASSPPLAGGGYNEQFF. DNA for the CDR3: TGTGCCAGCTCACCACCTCTAGCGGGAGGCGGGTACAATGAGCAGTTCTTC. Full variable domain (missing parts from reference TRBV18 and TRBJ2-1): NAGVMQNPRHLVRRRGQEARLRCSPMKGHSHVYWYRQLPEEGLKFMVYLQKENIIDESGMPKERFSAEFPKEGPSILRIQQVVRGDSAAYFCASSPPLAGGGYNEQFFGPGTRLTVL.

The chain has TRBV19 and TRBJ1-2, with 10 bases fitting TRBD1. Germline V gives CDR1 LNHDA, CDR2 SQIVND (reference sequence). CDR3 size: 15 residues. V gave up 5 bases and J gave up 4 bases; unmatched junction bases: 7. CDR3 sequence reads: CASSSAGTGAYGYTF. The CDR3 DNA reads as TGTGCCAGTAGTTCGGCCGGGACAGGGGCCTATGGCTACACCTTC.

This clone was counted a few times. The rearrangement joins TRBV5-4 to TRBJ1-2, with D perhaps TRBD1 (5 bases). The germline V gene has CDR1 SGHNT and CDR2 YYREEE (reference sequence). The CDR3 length is 14 residues. Trimming pared 5 bases from V and 4 bases from J, leaving 15 bases between. This CDR3 is CASSPPTDPYGYTF. CDR3 bases: TGTGCCAGCAGTCCGCCGACAGACCCCTATGGCTACACCTTC. Looking up the rest from reference TRBV5-4 and TRBJ1-2 gives the full variable domain: ETGVTQSPTHLIKTRGQQVTLRCSSQSGHNTVSWYQQALGQGPQFIFQYYREEENGRGNFPPRFSGLQFPNYSSELNVNALELDDSALYLCASSPPTDPYGYTFGSGTRLTVV.

The chain joins TRBV7-9 to TRBJ1-1; 7 nucleotides agree with TRBD1. Germline values: CDR1 SEHNR, CDR2 FQNEAQ (reference sequence). This CDR3 region has 13 residues. The J segment lost 5 bases and the V segment lost 5 bases, leaving 5 bases of the junction unmatched. The CDR3 sequence: CASSQTGATEAFF. Written as DNA, the CDR3 is TGTGCCAGCAGCCAAACAGGGGCAACTGAAGCTTTCTTT. The full variable domain, completed using reference TRBV7-9 and TRBJ1-1, is DTGVSQNPRHKITKRGQNVTFRCDPISEHNRLYWYRQTLGQGPEFLTYFQNEAQLEKSRLLSDRFSAERPKGSFSTLEIQRTEQGDSAMYLCASSQTGATEAFFGQGTRLTVV.

The chain is built from TRBV18 and TRBJ1-2, with a possible D match to TRBD1 (5 bases). Trimming took off 2 bases at V and 6 bases at J, with 10 bases between the two ends. CDR3 size: 13 residues. Germline CDR1 KGHSH, CDR2 LQKENI. The CDR3 DNA reads TGTGCCAGCTCACCAAACCAAGGGGATGGCTACACCTTC. Translation gives CASSPNQGDGYTF.

J is TRBJ2-7 and V is TRBV28; 9 bases are shared with TRBD1. Germline V gene data show CDR1 as MDHEN and CDR2 as SYDVKM. Losses at the gene ends were 7 bases for V and 2 bases for J; bases not matched to a gene: 15. CDR3 length equals 17 residues. CDR3 DNA: TGTGCCAGCATCCCTAATCCGGGACAGGGAGCCCCCTACGAGCAGTACTTC. This translates into CASIPNPGQGAPYEQYF.

The chain employs TRBV7-9 and TRBJ1-3; D is unresolved. Germline-derived CDR1 and CDR2 are SEHNR and FQNEAQ (reference sequence). V was clipped by 5 bases and J by 0 bases, with 11 bases between them. The CDR3 runs to 15 residues. The CDR3 nucleotides are TGTGCCAGCAGCCCCGCCCCAGGCTCTGGAAACACCATATATTTT. This encodes CASSPAPGSGNTIYF.

The chain carries TRBV9 and TRBJ1-4; 11 bases fit TRBD1. The CDR3 runs to 15 residues. With V trimmed by 1 base and J by 6 bases, 2 bases remained unmatched. The germline CDR1 and CDR2 sequences are SGDLS and YYNGEE. The CDR3 reads CASSVSGQGDEKLFF. CDR3 sequence (DNA): TGTGCCAGCAGCGTATCGGGACAGGGGGATGAAAAACTGTTTTTT.

The chain carries TRBV6-6 and TRBJ2-7; possible D gene TRBD1, 6 bases. This CDR3 is 13 amino acids long. Trimming stripped 7 bases from V and 3 bases from J, with 13 bases between. Germline CDR1 reads MNHNY; CDR2 reads SVGAGI (reference sequence). CDR3 nucleotides: TGTGCCAGCATGGTGGGCAGGGGCTACGAGCAGTACTTC. It is translated as CASMVGRGYEQYF.

The chain is built from TRBV7-3 and TRBJ2-2; 9 nucleotides align to TRBD1. The V gene end was trimmed by 6 bases and the J gene end by 1 base; junction bases not matched to a gene: 3. Germline loops: CDR1 SGHTA, CDR2 FQGTGA. This CDR3 region has 15 residues. The CDR3 here is CASRMDRGNTGELFF. The CDR3, as DNA: TGTGCCAGCAGGATGGACAGGGGGAACACCGGGGAGCTGTTTTTT. Together with reference TRBV7-3 and TRBJ2-2, the CDR3 gives the full variable domain: GAGVSQTPSNKVTEKGKYVELRCDPISGHTALYWYRQSLGQGPEFLIYFQGTGAADDSGLPNDRFFAVRPEGSVSTLKIQRTERGDSAVYLCASRMDRGNTGELFFGEGSRLTVL.

This clone has a single count. The chain couples TRBV28 to TRBJ1-1; D gene uncertain. This CDR3 has 12 amino acids. The germline CDR1 and CDR2 sequences are MDHEN and SYDVKM. The V end was cut by 7 bases, the J end by 4 bases, with 10 bases between. CDR3 loop: CASTQLPTEAFF. For the CDR3, the DNA is TGTGCCAGCACACAGCTGCCCACTGAAGCTTTCTTT. Using reference TRBV28 and TRBJ1-1 for the parts outside the CDR3, the full variable domain is DVKVTQSSRYLVKRTGEKVFLECVQDMDHENMFWYRQDPGLGLRLIYFSYDVKMKEKGDIPEGYSVSREKKERFSLILESASTNQTSMYLCASTQLPTEAFFGQGTRLTVV.

A few counts support this clone. Other DNA sequences in the sample encode the same CDR3. V usage is TRBV28 and J usage is TRBJ1-2; tentative D call: TRBD1 (5 bases). The germline V and J ends were trimmed by 3 bases and 4 bases, with 9 bases remaining between them. This CDR3 spans 13 amino acids. Germline V CDR1 and CDR2: MDHEN, SYDVKM. The CDR3 here is CASSFGGSYGYTF. In nucleotides, the CDR3 is TGTGCCAGCAGTTTTGGGGGGAGCTATGGCTACACCTTC.

The chain uses TRBV27 and TRBJ2-7; TRBD1 might be the D (5 bases). Looked up from germline, CDR1 is MNHEY and CDR2 is SMNVEV (reference sequence). Trimming removed 3 bases at V and 6 bases at J, with 12 bases between. The CDR3 sequence is 13 residues long. The CDR3 here is CASSFRQGTEQYF. The CDR3 bases are TGTGCCAGCAGTTTCAGGCAGGGTACCGAGCAGTACTTC.

With regard to this clone: The same CDR3 can be traced to other DNA sequences in this sample. This chain joins TRBV4-1 and TRBJ2-5, with 7 bases lining up with TRBD2. The ends lost 1 base at V and 5 bases at J; junction bases unmatched: 7. The CDR3 is made up of 15 amino acids. Looked up from germline, CDR1 is MGHRA and CDR2 is YSYEKL. Here the CDR3 reads CASSQAGTGGETQYF. The DNA for the CDR3 is TGCGCCAGCAGCCAAGCCGGGACCGGGGGGGAGACCCAGTACTTC.

Concerning this clone: The same CDR3 can be traced to other DNA sequences in this sample. The chain has TRBV27 and TRBJ2-7; perhaps D is TRBD1 or TRBD2 (5 bases each). Germline lookup yields CDR1 MNHEY and CDR2 SMNVEV (reference sequence). Trimming left V 5 bases short and J 0 bases short, with 14 bases between. The CDR3 totals 15 residues. CDR3 sequence: CASSRGRGLSYEQYF. The CDR3 DNA reads TGTGCCAGCAGTAGGGGTCGAGGGCTCTCCTACGAGCAGTACTTC.

This clone was seen only once. Here the CDR3 DNA reads TGTGCCAGCACTAGCTCTACTGAGCAGTTCTTC. Protein sequence: CASTSSTEQFF. The V call is TRBV25-1, the J call TRBJ2-1; D might be TRBD2 (5 bases). Germline CDR1 MGHDK, CDR2 SYGVNS. The CDR3 covers 11 residues. Trimming pared 7 bases from V and 9 bases from J, leaving 10 bases between.

The chain combines TRBV11-3 with TRBJ2-1; D might be TRBD2 (5 bases). Germline V gives CDR1 SGHNT, CDR2 YENEEA. The CDR3 covers 13 residues. Deletions cut 5 bases from V and 3 bases from J, with 8 bases between. This CDR3 reads CASSTRDYNEQFF. The CDR3 DNA reads TGTGCCAGCAGCACCCGGGACTACAATGAGCAGTTCTTC. The variable domain in full, completed from reference TRBV11-3 and TRBJ2-1, reads EAGVVQSPRYKIIEKKQPVAFWCNPISGHNTLYWYLQNLGQGPELLIRYENEEAVDDSQLPKDRFSAERLKGVDSTLKIQPAELGDSAVYLCASSTRDYNEQFFGPGTRLTVL.

J is TRBJ2-5 and V is TRBV9; TRBD2 might be the D (5 bases). V dropped 0 bases and J dropped 5 bases, with 14 bases sitting between them. The CDR3 is 15 residues long. Looked up from germline, CDR1 is SGDLS and CDR2 is YYNGEE. The CDR3 here is CASSVVGSGVETQYF. Written as DNA, the CDR3 is TGTGCCAGCAGCGTAGTTGGGAGTGGGGTGGAGACCCAGTACTTC.

This sequence joins TRBV5-1 and TRBJ2-3, with unresolved D. V was shortened by 2 bases and J by 0 bases, with 7 bases between the two germline ends. CDR3 length equals 14 residues. Germline CDR1 reads SGHRS; CDR2 reads YFSETQ. CDR3 in amino acids: CASSFPESTDTQYF. In nucleotides, the CDR3 is TGCGCCAGCAGCTTCCCAGAGAGCACAGATACGCAGTATTTT.

Many counts were recorded for this clone. The chain combines TRBV11-2 with TRBJ2-3, with TRBD2 matching over 10 bases. The CDR3 loop spans 20 amino acids. Germline CDR1 reads SGHAT; CDR2 reads FQNNGV. The ends lost 0 bases at V and 2 bases at J; junction bases unmatched: 14. Written as DNA, the CDR3 is TGTGCCAGCAGCTTAGAAAGGCTAGCGGGAGTATTCGGTAACACAGATACGCAGTATTTT. Protein: CASSLERLAGVFGNTDTQYF.

This clone was counted once. The rearrangement links TRBV27 to TRBJ1-2; 8 nucleotides line up with TRBD1. Per the germline V gene, CDR1 is MNHEY and CDR2 is SMNVEV (reference sequence). V lost 8 bases to trimming and J lost 4 bases; unmatched junction nucleotides: 15. This CDR3 region has 16 residues. CDR3 sequence: CASSPRGTGYFYGYTF. CDR3 sequence (DNA): TGTGCCAGCTCCCCTCGGGGGACAGGCTACTTCTATGGCTACACCTTC.

The J gene is TRBJ1-4, the V gene TRBV15, with D uncertain. The CDR3 is 15 residues long. Trimming left V 1 base short and J 5 bases short, with 11 bases between. Germline loops: CDR1 LNHNV, CDR2 YYDKDF (reference sequence). The CDR3 region has the DNA TGTGCCACCAGCAGAGGTAGCGGCCCGAATGAAAAACTGTTTTTT. It codes for CATSRGSGPNEKLFF.

This clone occurred a few times. The same CDR3 also results from other DNA sequences found in this sample. The chain combines TRBV5-1 with TRBJ1-2, with D uncertain. The germline V gene encodes CDR1 SGHRS and CDR2 YFSETQ. The CDR3 sequence is 15 residues long. Trimming shortened V by 0 bases and J by 2 bases, and 11 bases separated the two germline ends. CDR3 bases: TGCGCCAGCAGCTTGGGTGGAAGAAGGAACTATGGCTACACCTTC. The encoded protein is CASSLGGRRNYGYTF.

This sequence joins TRBV5-1 and TRBJ2-3; 7 positions agree with TRBD1. Germline lookup yields CDR1 SGHRS and CDR2 YFSETQ. The CDR3 is 14 amino acids. The junction had 2 bases not matched to a gene; V was cut back by 4 bases and J by 0 bases. The CDR3 loop is CASSPQGSTDTQYF. CDR3 nucleotide sequence: TGCGCCAGCAGCCCACAGGGGAGCACAGATACGCAGTATTTT. The whole variable domain, remainder taken from reference TRBV5-1 and TRBJ2-3, is KAGVTQTPRYLIKTRGQQVTLSCSPISGHRSVSWYQQTPGQGLQFLFEYFSETQRNKGNFPGRFSGRQFSNSRSEMNVSTLELGDSALYLCASSPQGSTDTQYFGPGTRLTVL.

This clone has a count of ten or more. This chain joins TRBV5-6 and TRBJ2-1; D unresolved. The CDR3 totals 17 residues. CDR1 and CDR2 from the germline V gene are SGHDT and YYEEEE. V was cut by 10 bases and J by 2 bases, with 25 bases left in between. The CDR3 bases are TGTGCCCCCAAATCAAGGCCCCGCCGCGGTCCCTACAATGAGCAGTTCTTC. It encodes CAPKSRPRRGPYNEQFF.

The J gene is TRBJ2-1, the V gene TRBV6-1; D ambiguous. The CDR3 runs to 12 residues. Germline lookup yields CDR1 MNHNS and CDR2 SASEGT. The V and J ends lost 8 bases and 2 bases respectively, with 7 bases between them. The CDR3 is CASVGTYNEQFF. In DNA form, the CDR3 reads TGTGCCAGCGTTGGAACCTACAATGAGCAGTTCTTC.